A single sample gave rise to the 20 T cell receptor beta chains below, sequenced in a study of spatial heterogeneity in lung cancer (dated by TCRdb to between 2018 and 2020). Receptor libraries were prepared by 5' RACE. Sequenced on a NextSeq 500. TCRdb trimmed the raw reads at Q25, called clones with MiXCR and kept productive beta chains. Each record represents a unique CDR3 protein, reported with the most common genes and DNA among its rows. Present in this sample are roughly 15,000 distinct CDR3 sequences, roughly 6% of which were seen just once. The ten largest clones represent more than 20% of the sample. According to the study, the label for this sample's time point signals: blood at routine non-recurrence follow-up after resection. The sequencing here drew on PBMCs, taken at follow-up. The receptors come from a male donor with early-stage non-small cell lung cancer.

This clonotype was counted ten times or more. This chain joins TRBV20-1 and TRBJ2-7, with TRBD2 matching over 8 bases. Losses at the gene ends were 6 bases for V and 3 bases for J; bases not matched to a gene: 10. This CDR3 comprises 14 residues. Germline V gives CDR1 DFQATT, CDR2 SNEGSKA (reference sequence). As DNA, the CDR3 is TGCAGTGCCCCCTCAGCGGGAGTAGGCTACGAGCAGTACTTC. Translating gives CSAPSAGVGYEQYF.

This clonotype was seen ten or more times. The CDR3: CASAGSNNYGYTF. CDR3 bases: TGTGCCAGCGCCGGTTCCAATAACTATGGCTACACCTTC. The rearrangement joins TRBV28 to TRBJ1-2; D gene ambiguous. The CDR3 is made up of 13 amino acids. Trimming took off 8 bases at V and 1 base at J, with 11 bases between the two ends. Germline loops: CDR1 MDHEN, CDR2 SYDVKM.

This clonotype counts as medium-sized. The chain carries TRBV28 and TRBJ1-1, with 10 bases fitting TRBD1. Per germline, CDR1 MDHEN and CDR2 SYDVKM. J lost 4 bases, V lost 2 bases, and 1 base had no gene match. The CDR3 length is 14 residues. CDR3: CASSLGTGVTEAFF. The CDR3 DNA reads as TGTGCCAGCAGTTTAGGGACAGGGGTCACTGAAGCTTTCTTT.

This clonotype was detected many times. The gene calls are TRBV28 and TRBJ2-7; 8 bases fit TRBD1. The CDR3 is 13 amino acids. Losses at the gene ends were 8 bases for V and 3 bases for J; bases not matched to a gene: 6. Germline CDR1 and CDR2: MDHEN and SYDVKM. The CDR3 loop reads CASLRGQDYEQYF. CDR3 nucleotide sequence: TGTGCCAGCCTAAGGGGACAGGACTACGAGCAGTACTTC.

The chain has TRBV21-1 and TRBJ2-5; the table's D call TRBD2 went unverified against the DNA. TRBV21-1 is tagged as a pseudogene. There are 16 residues in the CDR3. CDR3 in DNA: TGTGCCAGCAGCAAACTCACTAGCGGAGTAAAAGAGACCCAGTACTTC. Translation gives CASSKLTSGVKETQYF.

At least ten counts were recorded for this clonotype. V is TRBV11-2 and J is TRBJ2-2; D uncertain. Germline values: CDR1 SGHAT, CDR2 FQNNGV. The V and J ends lost 6 bases and 1 base respectively, with 9 bases between them. The CDR3 has 14 amino acids. The CDR3 coding sequence is TGTGCCAGCAGTCTTAGACAGAACACCGGGGAGCTGTTTTTT. As protein: CASSLRQNTGELFF.

This clonotype has at least ten counts. The rearrangement uses TRBV7-2 and TRBJ2-5; perhaps TRBD1 as D (5 bases). Trimming removed 5 bases from V and 4 bases from J, with 8 bases in between. The CDR3 spans 12 residues. Per germline, CDR1 SGHTA and CDR2 FQGNSA. In nucleotides, the CDR3 is TGTGCCAGCAGCCCGCAGGGAGAGACCCAGTACTTC. Its protein product is CASSPQGETQYF.

This clonotype came up many times. This sequence joins TRBV6-1 and TRBJ1-1; 9 bases agree with TRBD1. The CDR3 length is 13 residues. Germline CDR1 is MNHNS and CDR2 is SASEGT. After removal of 10 bases from V and 1 base from J, the junction contained 4 bases not matched to a gene. The CDR3 spells CATGTGTNTEAFF. In DNA, the CDR3 is TGTGCCACCGGGACAGGGACGAACACTGAAGCTTTCTTT.

This clonotype was seen repeatedly, ten times or more. The chain couples TRBV12-3 or TRBV12-4 to TRBJ1-2; D gene uncertain. With 8 bases removed from V and 4 bases from J, the gap between germline ends came to 11 bases. The CDR3 extends over 12 amino acids. In DNA, the CDR3 is TGTGCCAGCTTGAGGGTTGGCTATGGCTACACCTTC. Its protein product is CASLRVGYGYTF.

This clonotype was counted a few times. This rearrangement joins TRBV7-3 to TRBJ1-1, with D maybe TRBD1 (6 bases). Trimming took off 5 bases at V and 1 base at J, with 11 bases between the two ends. Germline CDR1 is SGHTA and CDR2 is FQGTGA. This CDR3 region has 14 residues. CDR3 DNA: TGTGCCAGCAGCCCCGGGACATCGAACACTGAAGCTTTCTTT. It codes for CASSPGTSNTEAFF.

This clonotype was detected ten times or more. The V call is TRBV5-1, the J call TRBJ1-1; D call uncertain. V gave up 1 base and J gave up 1 base, with 5 bases separating them. CDR1 and CDR2 from the germline V gene are SGHRS and YFSETQ. This CDR3 has 13 amino acids. CDR3 nucleotide sequence: TGCGCCAGCAGCTTGAACAGGAACACTGAAGCTTTCTTT. Encoded protein: CASSLNRNTEAFF.

This clonotype was seen ten or more times. The chain employs TRBV7-2 and TRBJ1-1, with D maybe TRBD1 (5 bases). V lost 1 base, J lost 1 base, and 13 bases lay in between. Germline V CDR1 and CDR2: SGHTA, FQGNSA. The CDR3 totals 16 residues. The CDR3 DNA reads TGTGCCAGCAGCTTAGTGGGGGTAACCGGGAACACTGAAGCTTTCTTT. Amino acid sequence: CASSLVGVTGNTEAFF.

This clonotype occurred many times. This chain links TRBV7-2 with TRBJ2-1; TRBD2 agrees at 7 bases. Germline V gene lookup returns CDR1 SGHTA and CDR2 FQGNSA. With 2 bases clipped from V and 7 bases from J, the junction kept 11 bases outside the gene matches. CDR3 length: 16 amino acids. The CDR3 DNA follows: TGTGCCAGCAGCTTATCGGCGGGAGTGGGTCAAAATGAGCAGTTCTTC. Residues: CASSLSAGVGQNEQFF.

The table lists this clonotype with many counts. The chain links TRBV6-5 to TRBJ2-7, with a weak D call TRBD1 (6 bases). V dropped 5 bases and J dropped 6 bases, with 14 bases sitting between them. The CDR3 sequence is 13 residues long. Germline V gives CDR1 MNHEY, CDR2 SVGAGI. In DNA form, the CDR3 reads TGTGCCAGCAGTCCACAGGGAGTCTCCGAGCAGTACTTC. It encodes CASSPQGVSEQYF.

This clonotype was counted at least ten times. V and J are TRBV9 and TRBJ2-1; tentative D call: TRBD2 (6 bases). This CDR3 spans 16 amino acids. CDR1 SGDLS and CDR2 YYNGEE come from the germline V gene. Trimming shortened V by 0 bases and J by 0 bases, and 10 bases separated the two germline ends. This chain's CDR3 is CASSVGGEVSYNEQFF. DNA of the CDR3: TGTGCCAGCAGCGTAGGGGGGGAAGTCTCCTACAATGAGCAGTTCTTC.

This clonotype was counted between two and nine times. V gene TRBV3-1 combines with J gene TRBJ2-7, with 10 bases fitting TRBD1. The CDR3 sequence is 15 residues long. In germline, CDR1 is LGHDT, CDR2 YNNKEL (reference sequence). J lost 3 bases, V lost 1 base, and 3 bases had no gene match. CDR3 sequence (DNA): TGTGCCAGCAGCCAAGTTGGGACAGGGGTCTACGAGCAGTACTTC. Translation gives CASSQVGTGVYEQYF.

A few counts support this clonotype. The genes are TRBV5-4 and TRBJ1-4; 8 bases agree with TRBD1. Germline V gene data show CDR1 as SGHNT and CDR2 as YYREEE (reference sequence). CDR3 length: 16 amino acids. V shed 4 bases, J shed 1 base, and the junction held 6 bases outside the gene matches. CDR3 protein: CASSLGGQGTNEKLFF. CDR3 bases: TGTGCCAGCAGCCTGGGAGGACAGGGAACTAATGAAAAACTGTTTTTT.

This clonotype was recorded at least ten times. V usage is TRBV7-9 and J usage is TRBJ1-1; no reliable D call. Trimming left V 5 bases short and J 7 bases short, with 8 bases between. The CDR3 totals 11 residues. Germline loops: CDR1 SEHNR, CDR2 FQNEAQ (reference sequence). The CDR3 DNA follows: TGTGCCAGCAGCCAGCAGGTTGAAGCTTTCTTT. It translates to CASSQQVEAFF.

Ten or more counts support this clonotype. Here the CDR3 DNA reads TGCGCCAGCAGCTTGGCAGGGTCCTACGAGCAGTACTTC. Protein sequence: CASSLAGSYEQYF. The chain links TRBV5-1 to TRBJ2-7; TRBD1 might be the D (5 bases). The CDR3 has 13 residues. Germline CDR1 is SGHRS and CDR2 is YFSETQ. V dropped 0 bases and J dropped 1 base, with 5 bases sitting between them. Together with reference TRBV5-1 and TRBJ2-7, the CDR3 gives the full variable domain: KAGVTQTPRYLIKTRGQQVTLSCSPISGHRSVSWYQQTPGQGLQFLFEYFSETQRNKGNFPGRFSGRQFSNSRSEMNVSTLELGDSALYLCASSLAGSYEQYFGPGTRLTVT.

This clonotype was seen repeatedly, ten times or more. The rearrangement uses TRBV28 and TRBJ2-1, with D unresolved. The germline V gene has CDR1 MDHEN and CDR2 SYDVKM. Trimming stripped 2 bases from V and 5 bases from J, with 4 bases between. This CDR3 has 12 amino acids. In nucleotides, the CDR3 is TGTGCCAGCAGTTTAGAAGACAATGAGCAGTTCTTC. This translates into CASSLEDNEQFF. The whole variable domain, filled in from reference TRBV28 and TRBJ2-1, reads DVKVTQSSRYLVKRTGEKVFLECVQDMDHENMFWYRQDPGLGLRLIYFSYDVKMKEKGDIPEGYSVSREKKERFSLILESASTNQTSMYLCASSLEDNEQFFGPGTRLTVL.